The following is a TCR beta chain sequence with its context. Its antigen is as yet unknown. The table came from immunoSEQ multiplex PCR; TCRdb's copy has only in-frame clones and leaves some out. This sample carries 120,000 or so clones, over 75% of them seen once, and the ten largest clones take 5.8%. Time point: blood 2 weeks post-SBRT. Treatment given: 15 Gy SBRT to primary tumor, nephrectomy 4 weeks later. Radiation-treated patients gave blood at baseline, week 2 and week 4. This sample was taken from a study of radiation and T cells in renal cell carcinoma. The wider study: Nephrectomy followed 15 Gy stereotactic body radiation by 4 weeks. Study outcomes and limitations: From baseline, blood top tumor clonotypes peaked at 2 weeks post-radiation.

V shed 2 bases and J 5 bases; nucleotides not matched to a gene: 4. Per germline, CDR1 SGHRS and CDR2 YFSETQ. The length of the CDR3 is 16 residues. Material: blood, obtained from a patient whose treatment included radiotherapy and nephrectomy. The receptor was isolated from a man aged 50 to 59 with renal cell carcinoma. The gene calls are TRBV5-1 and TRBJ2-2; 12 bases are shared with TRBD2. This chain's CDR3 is CASSFTTSGRTGELFF. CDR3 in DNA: TGCGCCAGCAGCTTTACGACTAGCGGGAGAACCGGGGAGCTGTTTTTT.